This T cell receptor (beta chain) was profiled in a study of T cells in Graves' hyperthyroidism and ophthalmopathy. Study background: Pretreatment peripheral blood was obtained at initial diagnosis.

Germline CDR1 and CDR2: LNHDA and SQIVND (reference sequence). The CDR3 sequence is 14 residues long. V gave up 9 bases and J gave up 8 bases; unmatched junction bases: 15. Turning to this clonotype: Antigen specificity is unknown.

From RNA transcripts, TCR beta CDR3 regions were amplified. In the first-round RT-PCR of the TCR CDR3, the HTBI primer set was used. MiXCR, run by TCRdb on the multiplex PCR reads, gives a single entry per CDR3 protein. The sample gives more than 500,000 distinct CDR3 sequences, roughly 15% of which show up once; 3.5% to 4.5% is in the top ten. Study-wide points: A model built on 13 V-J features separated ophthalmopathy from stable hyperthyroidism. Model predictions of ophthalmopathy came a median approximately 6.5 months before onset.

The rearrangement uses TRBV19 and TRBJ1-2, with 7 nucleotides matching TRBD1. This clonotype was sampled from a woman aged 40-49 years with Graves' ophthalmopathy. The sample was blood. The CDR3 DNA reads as TGTGCCAGCAGCTTACCTGACAGGGTAGGGGGCTACACCTTC. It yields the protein CASSLPDRVGGYTF.